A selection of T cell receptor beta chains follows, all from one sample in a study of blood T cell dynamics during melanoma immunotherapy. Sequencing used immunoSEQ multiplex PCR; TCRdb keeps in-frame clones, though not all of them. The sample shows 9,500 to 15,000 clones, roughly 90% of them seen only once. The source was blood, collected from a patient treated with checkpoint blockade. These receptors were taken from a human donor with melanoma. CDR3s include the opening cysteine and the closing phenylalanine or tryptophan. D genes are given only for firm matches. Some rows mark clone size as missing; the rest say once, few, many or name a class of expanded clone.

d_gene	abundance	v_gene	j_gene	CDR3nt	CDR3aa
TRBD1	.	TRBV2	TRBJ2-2	TGTGCCAGTTCATCACAGGGGGCGGGCACCGGGGAGCTGTTTTTT	CASSSQGAGTGELFF
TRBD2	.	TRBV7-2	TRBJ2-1	TGTGCCAGCAGCTTAGTTTTCAGCGGGGGGACCTACAATGAGCAGTTCTTC	CASSLVFSGGTYNEQFF
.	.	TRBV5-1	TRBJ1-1	TGCGCCAGCAGCTTAAGGCCCCTTGGGGACACTGAAGCTTTCTTT	CASSLRPLGDTEAFF
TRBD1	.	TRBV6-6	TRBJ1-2	TGTGCCAGCAGTCTCTCGCCCGGGACAGGCTATGGCTACACCTTC	CASSLSPGTGYGYTF
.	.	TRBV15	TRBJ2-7	TGTGCCACCAGCAGAGATGCGCGCGGCTACGAGCAGTACTTC	CATSRDARGYEQYF
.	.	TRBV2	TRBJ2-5	TGTGCCAGCAGTGAACTACGGGTAGAGACCCAGTACTTC	CASSELRVETQYF
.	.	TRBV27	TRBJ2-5	TGTGCCAGCAGTCCCAGACGGGCTCACCAAGAGACCCAGTACTTC	CASSPRRAHQETQYF
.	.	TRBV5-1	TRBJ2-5	TGCGCCAGCAGTTCGGGACTCTCAACAGAGACCCAGTACTTC	CASSSGLSTETQYF
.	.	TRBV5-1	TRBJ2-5	TGCGCCAGCAGCTTGCGTCCAGGTTTCGAGCAAGAGACCCAGTACTTC	CASSLRPGFEQETQYF
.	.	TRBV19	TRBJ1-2	TGTGCCAGTAGTTTTGGACGGGAGGAGTATGGCTACACCTTC	CASSFGREEYGYTF
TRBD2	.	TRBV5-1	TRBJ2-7	TGCGCCAGCAGCACAGGGGTAGCGGGAGGGGCCTACGAGCAGTACTTC	CASSTGVAGGAYEQYF
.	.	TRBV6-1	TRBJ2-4	TGTGCCAGCACCACGGGGGTAGCCAAAAACATTCAGTACTTC	CASTTGVAKNIQYF
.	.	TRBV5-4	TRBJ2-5	TGTGCCAGCAGCCGGACGGAACAAGAGACCCAGTACTTC	CASSRTEQETQYF
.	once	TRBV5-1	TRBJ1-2	TGCGCCAGCAGCGGCGGGACACGGACTGACTATAAGCTAGCGTTCTATGGCTACACCTTC	CASSGGTRTDYKLAFYGYTF
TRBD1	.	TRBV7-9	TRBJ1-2	TGTGCCAGCAGCCGTTCCGGACAGGCCCTCTATGGCTACACCTTC	CASSRSGQALYGYTF
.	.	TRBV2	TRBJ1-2	TGTGCCAGCAGTGAAGGCAGCTTTAACTATGGCTACACCTTC	CASSEGSFNYGYTF
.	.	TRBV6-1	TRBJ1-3	TGTGCCAGCAGGGACCCAGGCTCTGGAAACACCATATATTTT	CASRDPGSGNTIYF
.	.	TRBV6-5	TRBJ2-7	TGTGCCAGCAGTTACGCCAAGACCGGGATCGGGCAGTACTTC	CASSYAKTGIGQYF
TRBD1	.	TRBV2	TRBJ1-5	TGTGCCAGCAAGGGGACAGGGTACCAGCCCCAGCATTTT	CASKGTGYQPQHF
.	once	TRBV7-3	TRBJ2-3	TGTGCCAGCAGCCCCGGGACTGCGGATACGCAGTATTTT	CASSPGTADTQYF
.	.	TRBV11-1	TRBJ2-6	TGTGCCAGCAGCATGTATGGGGCCAACGTCCTGACTTTC	CASSMYGANVLTF
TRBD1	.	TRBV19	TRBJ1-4	TGTGCCAGTAGTGCTCAACAGGGGGCAGATGAAAAACTGTTTTTT	CASSAQQGADEKLFF
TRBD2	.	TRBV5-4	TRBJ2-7	TGTGCCAGCAGCCCTGGACTAGCTGGTGGCTACGAGCAGTACTTC	CASSPGLAGGYEQYF
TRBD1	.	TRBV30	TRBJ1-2	TGTGCCTGGAGTGTAGGGCAGGGGGTCTATGGCTACACCTTC	CAWSVGQGVYGYTF
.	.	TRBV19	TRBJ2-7	TGTGCCAGTAGTTCCTCCCTGTCGACAGGCTACGAGCAGTACTTC	CASSSSLSTGYEQYF
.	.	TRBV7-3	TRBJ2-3	TGTGCCAGCAGCCTGGCGGTTCGGGATACGCAGTATTTT	CASSLAVRDTQYF
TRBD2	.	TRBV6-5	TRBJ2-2	TGTGCCAGCACCGTAGCGGGAGGCGGGGAGCTGTTTTTT	CASTVAGGGELFF
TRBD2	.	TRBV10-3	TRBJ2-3	TGTGCCATCGGGACTAGCGGGCCAAGCCCAGATACGCAGTATTTT	CAIGTSGPSPDTQYF